The entry below describes one T cell receptor (beta chain). Its specificity is not known. Assay used: immunoSEQ multiplex PCR; TCRdb lists only in-frame clones, some missing. This table has about 73,000 clones, approximately 95% appearing once. This sample stems from a study of cytomegalovirus exposure and HLA in healthy donors. Study results and limitations: According to a subsequent analysis, TCR clusters from the first cohort were inclined to appear together in the 120 validation repertoires.

Germline V gene data show CDR1 as MNHEY and CDR2 as SMNVEV (reference sequence). The CDR3 runs to 20 residues. V gave up 3 bases and J gave up 4 bases; unmatched junction bases: 17. This clonotype was sampled from a man younger than 30 in good health and CMV-seronegative. The chain recombines TRBV27 with TRBJ1-6, with TRBD1 identical over 8 bases. Sequenced input: PBMCs. The CDR3 sequence is CASSFRKTGTGGGYNSPLHF. The CDR3 DNA follows: TGTGCCAGCAGTTTTCGGAAGACCGGGACAGGTGGGGGTTATAATTCACCCCTCCACTTT.